Listed below are T cell receptor beta chains from one sample, sequenced in a study of control samples from healthy donors and cancer patients. Sequencing used immunoSEQ multiplex PCR; TCRdb keeps in-frame clones, though not all of them. The profile shows 70,000 to 95,000 clones, more than 70% of them singletons. The sample was blood. These receptors came from a man aged 50-59 years in good health. Both conserved end residues are trimmed from each CDR3.

v_call	j_call	cdr3_aa
TRBV5-1	TRBJ1-3	ASSLSSGNTIY
TRBV4-1	TRBJ1-2	ASSQTGTGVANGYT
TRBV6-6	TRBJ1-1	ASSPHTSGVVRMNTEAF
TRBV6-5	TRBJ2-5	ASSYRLAAGETQY
TRBV10-3	TRBJ2-6	AISRQQFSGANVLT
TRBV27	TRBJ1-2	ASSLSARGWGYT
TRBV7-9	TRBJ1-4	ASSTKTMEKLF
TRBV19	TRBJ2-1	ASSMRLAAYNEQF
TRBV2	TRBJ1-2	ASSEDRAHYGYT
TRBV5-8	TRBJ1-2	ASSLDSAYYGYT
TRBV10-1	TRBJ1-1	ASSEGQNTEAF
TRBV19	TRBJ2-1	ASVSGRGGVSDEQF
TRBV28	TRBJ1-6	ASRPTGEEYNSPLH
TRBV9	TRBJ1-1	ASSVLKDTEAF
TRBV7-3	TRBJ1-5	ASSLGAGQPQH
TRBV10-3	TRBJ2-7	AISEPKSEQY
TRBV5-4	TRBJ1-5	ASSQGGGGVISSNQPQH
TRBV11-3	TRBJ2-7	ASSRGLAGVQY
TRBV7-3	TRBJ2-3	ASSLTGFGDTQY
TRBV19	TRBJ1-1	ASSLWGTQNTEAF
TRBV6-5	TRBJ1-3	ASSYSGISAGNTIY
TRBV5-1	TRBJ2-7	ASARTSGRISYEQY
TRBV24-1	TRBJ2-3	ATSGPAGVSTDTQY
TRBV6-5	TRBJ2-5	ASSPRETQY
TRBV27	TRBJ1-6	ASSLDGAQESPLH
TRBV19	TRBJ2-7	ASSIDPGVTYEQY
TRBV25-1	TRBJ1-2	ASSDQWTGTIRGYT
TRBV18	TRBJ2-5	ASSPTVWGKGETQY
TRBV29-1	TRBJ1-2	SVEGDRRGYT
TRBV6-5	TRBJ2-7	ASRGGTYEQY
TRBV4-1	TRBJ1-5	ASSQSVQGRNQPQH
TRBV28	TRBJ1-2	AVRDTANYGYT
TRBV6-6	TRBJ1-5	ASSYDNQPQH
TRBV7-8	TRBJ1-1	ASSLQENTEAF
TRBV4-3	TRBJ1-1	ASSRGPGGVNTEAF
TRBV5-1	TRBJ2-3	ASSPGLTNMDTQY
TRBV5-1	TRBJ2-2	ASSSLSPSGGELF
TRBV5-5	TRBJ1-2	ASSATGIWSYT
TRBV29-1	TRBJ1-2	SVAREQAWSYGYT
TRBV5-1	TRBJ2-5	ASSLLPRGGQETQY
TRBV3-1/TRBV3-2	TRBJ1-2	ASSLGVGVYGYT
TRBV7-2	TRBJ1-3	ASRPTGSSRNTIY
TRBV5-1	TRBJ1-1	ASSLGTVQNTEAF
TRBV4-1	TRBJ1-1	ASSQPLGTEAF